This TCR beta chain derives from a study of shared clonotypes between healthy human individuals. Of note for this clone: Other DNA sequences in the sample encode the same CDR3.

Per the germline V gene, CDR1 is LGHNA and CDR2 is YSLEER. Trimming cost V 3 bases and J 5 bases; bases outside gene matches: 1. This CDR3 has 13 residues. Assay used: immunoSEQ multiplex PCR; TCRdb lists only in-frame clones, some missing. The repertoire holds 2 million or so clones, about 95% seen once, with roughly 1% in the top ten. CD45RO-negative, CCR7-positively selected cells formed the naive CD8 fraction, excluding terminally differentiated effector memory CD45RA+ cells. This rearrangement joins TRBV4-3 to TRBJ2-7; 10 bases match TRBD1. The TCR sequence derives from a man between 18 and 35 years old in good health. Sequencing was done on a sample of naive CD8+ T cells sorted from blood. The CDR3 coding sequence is TGCGCCAGCAGCCAGGGGACAGGGGACGAGCAGTACTTC. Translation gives CASSQGTGDEQYF.